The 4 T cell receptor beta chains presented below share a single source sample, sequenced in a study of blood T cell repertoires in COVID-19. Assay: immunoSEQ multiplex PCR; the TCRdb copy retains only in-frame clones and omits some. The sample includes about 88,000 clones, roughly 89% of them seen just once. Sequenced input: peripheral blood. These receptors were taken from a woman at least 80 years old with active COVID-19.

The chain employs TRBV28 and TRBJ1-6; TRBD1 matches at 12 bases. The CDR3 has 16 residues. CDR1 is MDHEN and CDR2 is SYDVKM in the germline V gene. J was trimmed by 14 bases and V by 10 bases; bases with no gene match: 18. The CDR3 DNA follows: TGTGCCACCCTTCACTGGGGACAGGGGGCCTCAAGAGCCCTCCACTTT. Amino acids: CATLHWGQGASRALHF.

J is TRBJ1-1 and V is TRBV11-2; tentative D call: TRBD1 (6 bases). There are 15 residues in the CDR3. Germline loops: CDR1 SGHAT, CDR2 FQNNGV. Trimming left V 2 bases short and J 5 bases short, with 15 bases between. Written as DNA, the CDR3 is TGTGCCAGCAGCTTAAGGGGGGGAGGGTGGACTGAAGCTTTCTTT. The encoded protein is CASSLRGGGWTEAFF.

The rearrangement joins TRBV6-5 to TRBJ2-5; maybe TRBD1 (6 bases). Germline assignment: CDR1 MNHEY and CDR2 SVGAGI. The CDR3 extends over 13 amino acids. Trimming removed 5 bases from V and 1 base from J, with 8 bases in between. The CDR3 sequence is CASSQGLQETQYF. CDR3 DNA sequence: TGTGCCAGCAGTCAGGGGCTCCAAGAGACCCAGTACTTC.

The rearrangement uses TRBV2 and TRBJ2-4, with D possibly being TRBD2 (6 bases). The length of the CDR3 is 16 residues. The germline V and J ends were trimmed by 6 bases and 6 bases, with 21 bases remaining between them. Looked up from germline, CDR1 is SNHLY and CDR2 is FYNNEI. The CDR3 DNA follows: TGTGCCAGCAGCCCACTAGCCGTAAGGAGCAGAAACATTCAGTACTTC. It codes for CASSPLAVRSRNIQYF.